The 28 T cell receptor beta chains below come from one sample, sequenced in a study of blood T cell repertoires in COVID-19. Sequenced by immunoSEQ multiplex PCR; TCRdb stores in-frame clones only, minus some. The table records 65,000 to 70,000 clones, more than 75% of them present only once. The sequenced sample consisted of peripheral blood. These TCRs come from a woman in her fifties or sixties with acute or convalescent COVID-19.

The V call is TRBV3-1 (or the pseudogene TRBV3-2), the J call TRBJ1-2; no definite D call. Germline loops: CDR1 LGHDT, CDR2 YNNKEL (reference sequence). V was trimmed by 0 bases and J by 2 bases, leaving 10 bases between them. The CDR3 spans 15 residues. In nucleotides, the CDR3 is TGTGCCAGCAGCCAAGAACTAGGGAGGAACTATGGCTACACCTTC. It encodes CASSQELGRNYGYTF.

This clone was counted only a few times. The rearrangement joins TRBV5-1 to TRBJ1-2, with D tentatively TRBD1 (6 bases). The CDR3 loop spans 12 amino acids. CDR1 SGHRS and CDR2 YFSETQ come from the germline V gene. V was cut by 6 bases and J by 3 bases, with 9 bases left in between. The CDR3 loop is CASTGGHYGYTF. The CDR3 DNA is TGCGCCAGCACGGGGGGGCACTATGGCTACACCTTC.

The rearrangement links TRBV4-1 to TRBJ1-1, with unresolved D. The CDR3 runs to 15 residues. Germline CDR1 MGHRA, CDR2 YSYEKL. V lost 8 bases and J lost 1, with 17 bases in between. The CDR3 here is CASAKRPGTNTEAFF. The DNA for the CDR3 is TGCGCCAGCGCCAAGAGGCCGGGTACGAACACTGAAGCTTTCTTT.

CDR3 coding DNA: TGTGCCAGCAGCGTAGTAACCGGATCGGGCACTGAAGCTTTCTTT. This sequence encodes CASSVVTGSGTEAFF. The genes are TRBV9 and TRBJ1-1; D is unclear. The CDR3 has 15 amino acids. Trimming took off 0 bases at V and 4 bases at J, with 13 bases between the two ends. Germline CDR1 is SGDLS and CDR2 is YYNGEE.

This clone showed up just a few times. The V gene is TRBV5-1, the J gene TRBJ2-5, with 9 nucleotides matching TRBD1. CDR1 is SGHRS and CDR2 is YFSETQ in the germline V gene. V was pared by 7 bases and J by 4 bases, with 8 bases of the junction left unmatched. This CDR3 spans 14 amino acids. The CDR3, as DNA: TGCGCCAGCCACTGGGGACAGGGAGGAGAGACCCAGTACTTC. It specifies CASHWGQGGETQYF.

In this sample, this clone is medium-sized. The rearrangement links TRBV6-5 to TRBJ1-5; TRBD1 agrees at 10 bases. This CDR3 has 15 residues. CDR1 and CDR2 from the germline V gene are MNHEY and SVGAGI. V shed 7 bases, J shed 6 bases, and the junction held 9 bases outside the gene matches. The CDR3 loop reads CASTRTGGQGQPQHF. CDR3 nucleotide sequence: TGTGCCAGCACTCGGACAGGGGGGCAAGGTCAGCCCCAGCATTTT.

The chain carries TRBV4-1 and TRBJ2-3; D is ambiguous. Germline V CDR1 and CDR2: MGHRA, YSYEKL. The CDR3 length is 14 residues. V was clipped by 3 bases and J by 1 base, with 8 bases between them. The CDR3 region has the DNA TGCGCCAGCAGCCACAGAGAGGGCACAGATACGCAGTATTTT. This codes for CASSHREGTDTQYF.

The rearrangement uses TRBV5-1 and TRBJ1-2; no clear D gene. Trimming pared 4 bases from V and 4 bases from J, leaving 20 bases between. This CDR3 is 16 amino acids long. CDR1 is SGHRS, CDR2 YFSETQ, per germline. As DNA, the CDR3 is TGCGCCAGCAGCCCGGGTGGAGGGCGAGGTTCCTATGGCTACACCTTC. This encodes CASSPGGGRGSYGYTF.

The chain is built from TRBV28 and TRBJ2-7; no reliable D call. V gave up 2 bases and J gave up 3 bases, with 11 bases separating them. Looked up from germline, CDR1 is MDHEN and CDR2 is SYDVKM. The CDR3 runs 14 residues. CDR3 DNA sequence: TGTGCCAGCAGTTTAGATCGACTTCGCTACGAGCAGTACTTC. Amino acids: CASSLDRLRYEQYF.

The genes are TRBV6-5 and TRBJ1-3; the D gene is possibly TRBD1 (6 bases). Germline CDR1 MNHEY, CDR2 SVGAGI. This CDR3 is 15 amino acids long. Trimming left V 5 bases short and J 2 bases short, with 13 bases between. CDR3 DNA sequence: TGTGCCAGCAGTCCAAACAGGGAACCTGGAAACACCATATATTTT. It yields the protein CASSPNREPGNTIYF.

This clone is a singleton in its sample. The rearrangement uses TRBV16 and TRBJ1-2; no clear D. CDR3 length equals 13 residues. V shed 0 bases and J shed 6 bases, with 8 bases lying between them. CDR1 and CDR2 (germline): KGHSY, FQNENV. The CDR3 reads CASSQSNGNGYTF. CDR3 nucleotide sequence: TGTGCCAGCAGCCAATCGAACGGTAATGGCTACACCTTC.

The genes are TRBV10-1 and TRBJ2-5; unclear D gene. Germline V gene data show CDR1 as WNHNN and CDR2 as SYGVQD (reference sequence). The CDR3 sequence is 14 residues long. Between the trimmed V and J ends, which lost 5 bases and 5 bases, there was a span of 15 bases. The CDR3 sequence is CASSPVPLEETQYF. In DNA, the CDR3 is TGCGCCAGCAGTCCGGTCCCGTTAGAGGAGACCCAGTACTTC.

This chain uses TRBV11-2 with TRBJ1-1, with D unresolved. The CDR3 length is 18 residues. Germline-derived CDR1 and CDR2 are SGHAT and FQNNGV. V was clipped by 4 bases and J by 3 bases, with 24 bases between them. The DNA of the CDR3 is TGTGCCAGCAGCTCAAAAGATAAAAGTTGGAGTCTCGACACTGAAGCTTTCTTT. Amino acid sequence: CASSSKDKSWSLDTEAFF.

The genes are TRBV20-1 and TRBJ2-3, with D tentatively TRBD1 (6 bases). The CDR3 has 11 amino acids. CDR1 and CDR2 from the germline V gene are DFQATT and SNEGSKA (reference sequence). The CDR3 DNA sequence: TGCGCCCAGGGGATCCCAGATACGCAGTATTTT. Amino acids: CAQGIPDTQYF.

V gene TRBV2 combines with J gene TRBJ1-2, with D possibly TRBD1 on 6 matching bases. The CDR3 runs to 13 residues. V was shortened by 5 bases and J by 4 bases, with 11 bases between the two germline ends. The germline gives CDR1 SNHLY, CDR2 FYNNEI. The DNA of the CDR3 is TGTGCCAGCAGTCTGGACAGCCTCTATGGCTACACCTTC. This gives the protein CASSLDSLYGYTF.

The chain joins TRBV3-1 (or the pseudogene TRBV3-2) to TRBJ2-7; TRBD1 agrees at 7 bases. The germline gives CDR1 LGHDT, CDR2 YNNKEL (reference sequence). CDR3 length: 14 amino acids. V lost 4 bases and J lost 6; bases outside the gene matches: 9. CDR3 sequence (DNA): TGTGCCAGCAGCCTCTGGGACAGAGGCCCCGAGCAGTACTTC. Translated: CASSLWDRGPEQYF.

This sequence joins TRBV28 and TRBJ2-7, with 10 bases that match TRBD1. The CDR3 sequence is 15 residues long. Germline V gene data show CDR1 as MDHEN and CDR2 as SYDVKM. V lost 5 bases to trimming and J lost 1 base; unmatched junction nucleotides: 5. CDR3 sequence: CASSGRDRGSYEQYF. CDR3 coding DNA: TGTGCCAGCAGTGGCCGGGACAGGGGATCCTACGAGCAGTACTTC.

The J gene is TRBJ1-5, the V gene TRBV25-1, with TRBD1 as a possible D gene (6 bases). The V gene's germline CDR1 is MGHDK and CDR2 SYGVNS. This CDR3 contains 11 residues. With 5 bases removed from V and 7 bases from J, the gap between germline ends came to 6 bases. Here the CDR3 DNA reads TGTGCCAGCAGTAGGGGGCAGCCCCAGCATTTT. It yields the protein CASSRGQPQHF.

The chain recombines TRBV27 with TRBJ1-2; tentatively, D is TRBD1 (5 bases). The CDR3 runs 13 residues. V lost 3 bases and J lost 4, with 9 bases in between. Germline V gene lookup returns CDR1 MNHEY and CDR2 SMNVEV (reference sequence). The CDR3 bases are TGTGCCAGCAGTTTTCAGGGCTCCTATGGCTACACCTTC. It specifies CASSFQGSYGYTF.

This clone showed up just a few times. The chain employs TRBV9 and TRBJ2-3; the match to TRBD2 covers 9 bases. Germline CDR1 is SGDLS and CDR2 is YYNGEE. This CDR3 is 17 amino acids long. J gave up 5 bases and V 2 bases, and 12 bases lay outside the gene matches. The CDR3 is CASSVSLAGAGGDTQYF. The CDR3 region has the DNA TGTGCCAGCAGCGTCTCATTAGCGGGGGCCGGCGGAGATACGCAGTATTTT.

The chain is built from TRBV10-1 and TRBJ2-3, with D tentatively TRBD2 (6 bases). The CDR3 covers 16 residues. V was shortened by 0 bases and J by 5 bases, with 15 bases between the two germline ends. Germline values: CDR1 WNHNN, CDR2 SYGVQD (reference sequence). The CDR3 DNA follows: TGCGCCAGCAGTGAGTCGGGGGGACTCACACAAGATACGCAGTATTTT. Amino acid sequence: CASSESGGLTQDTQYF.

This chain joins TRBV18 and TRBJ2-3, with 7 bases fitting TRBD1. V gave up 1 base and J gave up 5 bases; unmatched junction bases: 9. The CDR3 has 16 residues. Germline V gene lookup returns CDR1 KGHSH and CDR2 LQKENI. The CDR3 DNA sequence: TGTGCCAGCTCACCACGGCTACAGGGGCGGAAAGATACGCAGTATTTT. As protein: CASSPRLQGRKDTQYF.

This rearrangement joins TRBV13 to TRBJ2-3; unclear D gene. V was trimmed by 3 bases and J by 4 bases, leaving 14 bases between them. CDR1 is PRHDT, CDR2 FYEKMQ, per germline (reference sequence). The CDR3 sequence is 15 residues long. The DNA of the CDR3 is TGTGCCAGCAGCTTGAAAGTCCGAGGCGCAGATACGCAGTATTTT. This sequence encodes CASSLKVRGADTQYF.

The count of this clone is one. V gene TRBV29-1 combines with J gene TRBJ1-1; the match to TRBD1 covers 7 bases. The trim removed 3 bases at V and 6 bases at J, leaving 13 bases unmatched. The CDR3 extends over 15 amino acids. The germline V gene has CDR1 SQVTM and CDR2 ANQGSEA. The CDR3: CSVEPYSGGSAEAFF. The CDR3 DNA is TGCAGCGTTGAGCCTTATTCAGGGGGTTCCGCTGAAGCTTTCTTT.

This sequence joins TRBV11-2 and TRBJ1-1; no reliable D call. Germline CDR1 and CDR2: SGHAT and FQNNGV. CDR3 length equals 12 residues. Trimming removed 6 bases from V and 8 bases from J, with 13 bases in between. DNA for the CDR3: TGTGCCAGCAGTTCAGGCGGGGTGGAAGCTTTCTTT. Protein sequence: CASSSGGVEAFF.

The rearrangement uses TRBV10-2 and TRBJ2-7; 11 bases match TRBD1. V dropped 0 bases and J dropped 7; count of bases not matched to a gene: 11. Germline lookup yields CDR1 WSHSY and CDR2 SAAADI. The CDR3 is 17 amino acids. In nucleotides, the CDR3 is TGCGCCAGCAGTGAGTCGACTCTTGGACAGGGGGCTTATGAGCAGTACTTC. Its translation: CASSESTLGQGAYEQYF.

This clone was recorded a few times. The chain employs TRBV19 and TRBJ1-2; D is undetermined. This CDR3 is 13 amino acids long. The V end lost 4 bases, the J end lost 8 bases, and 14 bases lay between the germline ends. The germline gives CDR1 LNHDA, CDR2 SQIVND (reference sequence). The CDR3 DNA follows: TGTGCCAGTAGTAAAGCCCCCCCCCTGGGCTACACCTTC. This sequence encodes CASSKAPPLGYTF.

The chain is built from TRBV5-4 and TRBJ1-5; D might be TRBD1 (5 bases). Germline V gene sequence: CDR1 SGHNT, CDR2 YYREEE (reference sequence). The CDR3 has 15 residues. The V end was cut by 1 base, the J end by 0 bases, with 8 bases between. The CDR3 DNA reads as TGTGCCAGCAGCTTGAAGGGGAATAGCAATCAGCCCCAGCATTTT. Its translation: CASSLKGNSNQPQHF.